This T cell receptor beta chain was recorded in a study of identical twins. Germline CDR1 LNHNV, CDR2 YYDKDF (reference sequence). CDR3 size: 16 residues. V was cut by 0 bases and J by 9 bases, with 18 bases left in between. TCRdb passed the 5' RACE reads through MiXCR, listing each CDR3 protein once. The sample holds about 890,000 distinct CDR3 sequences, more than 9% seen once. In addition, the sample was reused for a study of yellow fever vaccine responses in identical twins.

Sequencing was carried out using PBMCs. This sequence was found in a woman under 30 in good health. The gene calls are TRBV15 and TRBJ2-1; D might be TRBD1 or TRBD2, each matching 5 bases. The CDR3 region is CATSRDVAGGGPEQFF. The CDR3 nucleotides are TGTGCCACCAGCAGAGACGTGGCGGGTGGGGGTCCTGAGCAGTTCTTC.